Listed below are T cell receptor beta chains from one sample, sequenced in a study of T cells in Graves' hyperthyroidism and ophthalmopathy. TCRdb used MiXCR to reprocess the multiplex PCR reads, holding one entry per CDR3 protein. The sample comprises 300,000 to 450,000 distinct CDR3 sequences, approximately 18% of which are singletons, and more than 30% rests with the top ten. The sequenced sample was blood. These receptors all come from a woman aged 30 to 39 with Graves' hyperthyroidism that later progressed to Graves' ophthalmopathy. Both conserved end residues are part of each CDR3. The order of the fields is CDR3 DNA, CDR3 protein, D gene, V gene, J gene, clone size. D genes are given only for firm matches. Clone size is stated in some rows and not others, as once, few, many or a class when expanded.

DNA: TGCGCCAGCAGCCAAGAGTCGGGGGTCTCCTACAATGAGCAGTTCTTC; CDR3: CASSQESGVSYNEQFF; D: -; V: TRBV4-1; J: TRBJ2-1; size: -
DNA: TGTGCCAGCAGTTACGCGGGGTCGTCCTACAATGAGCAGTTCTTC; CDR3: CASSYAGSSYNEQFF; D: -; V: TRBV6-2/TRBV6-3; J: TRBJ2-1; size: many
DNA: TGTGCCAGCAGTCGGACTAGCGAGACCGGGGAGCTGTTTTTT; CDR3: CASSRTSETGELFF; D: TRBD2; V: TRBV6-4; J: TRBJ2-2; size: many
DNA: TGTGCCAGCAGCGGGGGACAGGCCTCTGGAAACACCATATATTTT; CDR3: CASSGGQASGNTIYF; D: TRBD1; V: TRBV2; J: TRBJ1-3; size: many
DNA: TGCGCCAGCAGTGAGAACCTGAACACTGAAGCTTTCTTT; CDR3: CASSENLNTEAFF; D: -; V: TRBV10-1; J: TRBJ1-1; size: few
DNA: TGTGCCAGCAGCTTGGTTCAGGGAGTTGCGGAGACCCAGTACTTC; CDR3: CASSLVQGVAETQYF; D: -; V: TRBV5-5; J: TRBJ2-5; size: many
DNA: TGTGCCATCAGTTCCGGGACAGGGGGACTAGCGGCATACGAGCAGTACTTC; CDR3: CAISSGTGGLAAYEQYF; D: -; V: TRBV10-3; J: TRBJ2-7; size: many
DNA: TGTGCCAGTAGTATAGGTTTAGAGACCGGGGAGCTGTTTTTT; CDR3: CASSIGLETGELFF; D: -; V: TRBV19; J: TRBJ2-2; size: -
DNA: TGTGCCAGCAGCTCCAGCCGGCGGTTAGACACCATATATTTT; CDR3: CASSSSRRLDTIYF; D: -; V: TRBV7-9; J: TRBJ1-3; size: few
DNA: TGTGCCAGTAACAGGGGGAACACTGAAGCTTTCTTT; CDR3: CASNRGNTEAFF; D: TRBD1; V: TRBV9; J: TRBJ1-1; size: -
DNA: TGTGCCAGCAGCGGTAACAGGGGGAGTGCTACTGAAGCTTTCTTT; CDR3: CASSGNRGSATEAFF; D: TRBD1; V: TRBV5-6; J: TRBJ1-1; size: -
DNA: TGCGCCAGCAGCCTCTTCGGACAGATGACTGTGAACACTGAAGCTTTCTTT; CDR3: CASSLFGQMTVNTEAFF; D: -; V: TRBV5-1; J: TRBJ1-1; size: many
DNA: TGTGCCACCAGTGATCCCGGGACAAGCTCCTACAATGAGCAGTTCTTC; CDR3: CATSDPGTSSYNEQFF; D: -; V: TRBV24-1; J: TRBJ2-1; size: many
DNA: TGCAGCGTGACCCCTATAGCGGGAGGGAGCGAGCAGTACTTC; CDR3: CSVTPIAGGSEQYF; D: TRBD2; V: TRBV29-1; J: TRBJ2-7; size: -
DNA: TGTGCCAGTAGTTCTGGAGGGAATCAGCCCCAGCATTTT; CDR3: CASSSGGNQPQHF; D: -; V: TRBV19; J: TRBJ1-5; size: many
DNA: TGTGCCAGCAGTTACAGGGAAGATTACACAGATACGCAGTATTTT; CDR3: CASSYREDYTDTQYF; D: -; V: TRBV12-3/TRBV12-4; J: TRBJ2-3; size: many
DNA: TGTGCCAGCTCCCGCCCAGGGGCAGGAAACACCATATATTTT; CDR3: CASSRPGAGNTIYF; D: -; V: TRBV12-3/TRBV12-4; J: TRBJ1-3; size: many
DNA: TGTGCCACCAGCAGAGATTTTGGCCTGGGGGGCCCTAGGAACACTGAAGCTTTCTTT; CDR3: CATSRDFGLGGPRNTEAFF; D: -; V: TRBV15; J: TRBJ1-1; size: many
DNA: TGTGCCAGCAGTGAAGCTGGACAGGGTTTTTTCTACGTCCTGACTTTC; CDR3: CASSEAGQGFFYVLTF; D: TRBD1; V: TRBV6-1; J: TRBJ2-6; size: many
DNA: TGTGCCAGCCACATAGCGGGAGGGCCCAATGAGCAGTTCTTC; CDR3: CASHIAGGPNEQFF; D: TRBD2; V: TRBV27; J: TRBJ2-1; size: many
DNA: TGCAGTGGGCGTGGCCCAGCAGGGTACAATGAGCAGTTCTTC; CDR3: CSGRGPAGYNEQFF; D: -; V: TRBV20-1; J: TRBJ2-1; size: -